The sequence of this T cell receptor (beta chain) was determined in a study of T-cell memory formation after mild COVID-19. The germline V gene has CDR1 SGHAT and CDR2 FQNNGV. The CDR3 sequence is 16 residues long. J lost 2 bases, V lost 0 bases, and 4 bases had no gene match. This clonotype showed up many times. TCRdb re-derived calls from the 5' RACE reads in MiXCR, one entry per CDR3 protein. Found here are tens of thousands of distinct CDR3 sequences, less than 8% of them singletons; the top ten hold about 0.8%. The sample taken for sequencing was PBMCs or a T cell subset sorted from them (not recorded which). This sequence was found in an adult who had mild COVID-19 (a few samples of this study predate the infection). Cell type and time point are not known. The chain is built from TRBV11-2 and TRBJ2-1; TRBD2 matches at 7 bases. This CDR3 is CASSLDAGVAYNEQFF. As DNA, the CDR3 is TGTGCCAGCAGCTTAGATGCGGGAGTAGCCTACAATGAGCAGTTCTTC.